The source of this T cell receptor beta chain is a study of shared clonotypes between healthy human individuals. In the authors' methods: From ImmunoSEQ came sequences covering only the junction and carrying no quality scores, so filtering differed. Here immunoSEQ multiplex PCR was the method, and the copy in TCRdb shows in-frame clones only, minus some. V, J and clone size were drawn from that table, and D and trimming were deduced from the DNA. The data contain 800,000 to 1,200,000 clones, around three quarters of them singletons. This clone came up once. The length of the CDR3 is 13 residues. Germline CDR1 is SGHDN and CDR2 is FVKESK. Trimming stripped 2 bases from V and 8 bases from J, with 12 bases between.

The chain carries TRBV14 and TRBJ1-2; D unresolved. The sequenced sample consisted of memory CD4+ T cells from PBMCs. The sample's subset: CD45RA-negative fraction. The clonotype originates from a man aged 18 to 29 in good health. Some clones in this sample may be carry-over from other donors' samples. CDR3 residues: CASSQLRTEGYTF. CDR3 sequence (DNA): TGTGCCAGCAGCCAACTGAGGACGGAAGGCTACACCTTC.